This entry describes one TCR beta chain. The specificity of this receptor is unknown. There are no base qualities to consult, and no much larger clone falls within one base. This specimen comes from a study of control samples from healthy donors and cancer patients (dated by TCRdb to the early 2020s). The V end gives up 3 bases and the J end 4 bases, leaving 11 bases in the junction not matched to a gene. From the cysteine up to the phenylalanine, the CDR3 has a length of 18 residues. The kept DNA is CDR3 alone, 54 bases in frame from the first base. The germline V gene specifies SNHLY as CDR1 and FYNNEI as CDR2. The library was made by the immunoSEQ multiplex PCR assay. TCRdb provides this immuneACCESS table in a form limited to in-frame rearrangements. Some clones are lacking; in checked studies, under half of them reflect an unresolved V gene, and why the rest are absent is not known. For this sample the table gives about 42,000 clones, of which around four fifths were detected only once. The ten largest clonotypes hold roughly 50% of the sample.

Specimen: blood. The V and J segments used are TRBV2 and TRBJ2-1; TRBD2 fits 11 bases in the junction. The clonotype comes from a man aged 60 to 69 in good health. CDR3 loop: CASSEGTSGGGVYNEQFF. Here is the DNA: TGTGCCAGCAGTGAGGGGACTAGCGGAGGGGGGGTTTACAATGAGCAGTTCTTC.